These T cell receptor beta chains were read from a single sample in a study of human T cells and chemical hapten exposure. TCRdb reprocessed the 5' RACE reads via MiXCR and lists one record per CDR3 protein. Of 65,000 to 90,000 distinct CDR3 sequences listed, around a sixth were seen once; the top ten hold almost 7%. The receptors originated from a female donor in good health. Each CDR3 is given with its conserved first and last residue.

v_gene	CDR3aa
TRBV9	CASSVVKAETDTQYF
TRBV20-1	CSARERVVVAVYQETQYF
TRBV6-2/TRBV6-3	CASSNRGRGEQYF
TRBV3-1	CASSQQVSNYGYTF
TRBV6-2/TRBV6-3	CASSYAYSGLAGGDQFF
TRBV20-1	CSVLISTSYNEQFF
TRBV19	CASSISPDRLHSGANVLTF
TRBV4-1	CASSLDRGPSGSYNSPLHF
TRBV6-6	CASSQGTANNEQFF
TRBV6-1	CAGRPGLITDTQYF
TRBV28	CASSTRDRDTDTQYF
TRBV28	CASSPGGANTGELFF
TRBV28	CASSPGLSTEAFF
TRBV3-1	CASSKQAVNTEAFF
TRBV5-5	CASSFHPAYYEQYF
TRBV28	CASSLSFFGGSNQPQHF
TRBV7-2	CASSLSSGGLSDTQYF
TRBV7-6	CASSPGMNTEAFF
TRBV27	CASRGSDRARYGYTF
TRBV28	CASSFTRANSPLHF
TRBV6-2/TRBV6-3	CASRHGQTNTESFF
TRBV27	CASSPWDRSILTGELFF
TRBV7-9	CASSRPSRDTQYF
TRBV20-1	CSATGTSWPEQYF
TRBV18	CASSPIGPSGANVLTF
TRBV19	CASSSSQRTEAFF
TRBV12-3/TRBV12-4	CASSRTARGEKLFF
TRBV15	CATSTGPQGETQYF
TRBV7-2	CASRLADTQYF
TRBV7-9	CASTLSSGISPFF
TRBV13	CASSSTGHSYEQYF
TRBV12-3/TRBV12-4	CASSLLDSASYEQYF
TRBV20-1	CSARGIPNYGYTF
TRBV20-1	CSAPGGAGLGVGAFF
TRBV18	CASSPEGSRSYEQYF
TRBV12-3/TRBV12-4	CASSFSATNEKLFF
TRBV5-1	CASSLVPGGTGELFF
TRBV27	CASSLDGKGQGESITSTDTQYF
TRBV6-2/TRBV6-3	CASSSIPGLGGYSNQPQHF
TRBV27	CASGTIGTEAFF
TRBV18	CASSPLDTQYF
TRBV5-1	CATGRGQLNTGELFF
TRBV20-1	CSAREDRPPNEQYF
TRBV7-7	CASSLLAGRTDTQYF
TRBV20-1	CSARDFRTDSTDTQYF
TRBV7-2	CASSLGAGGLGSPLHF
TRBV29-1	CSVKGRGETQYF
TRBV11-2	CASSLDRSYQETQYF
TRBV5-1	CASSPPGSGGQETQYF
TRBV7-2	CASSLSRQMNTEAFF
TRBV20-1	CSARDYSGVQETQYF
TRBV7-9	CASSLVAGSLAKNIQYF
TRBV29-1	CSVEQAPTYEQYF
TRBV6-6	CASSPQGVDEQYF
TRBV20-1	CSASSGSARNQPQHF
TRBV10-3	CAISGTSADPDSYEQYF